One sample yielded the 20 T cell receptor beta chains listed below, sequenced in a study of T-cell memory formation after mild COVID-19. TCRdb analysed the 5' RACE reads with MiXCR anew, one entry per CDR3 protein. The sample lists 350,000 to 500,000 distinct CDR3 sequences; about a sixth were seen once. Material for sequencing was PBMCs or a T cell subset sorted from them (not recorded which). The receptors shown here come from a man between 18 and 35 years old who had mild COVID-19 (a few samples of this study predate the infection). Cell type and time point are not known.

This clonotype appeared a few times. This chain joins TRBV6-5 and TRBJ2-1; TRBD2 matches 10 bases. Germline values: CDR1 MNHEY, CDR2 SVGAGI. V dropped 6 bases and J dropped 5; count of bases not matched to a gene: 10. The CDR3 runs to 16 residues. CDR3 coding DNA: TGTGCCAGCAGCTCCGGTAGCGGGGGGTCCCACAATGAGCAGTTCTTC. Its protein is CASSSGSGGSHNEQFF.

The genes are TRBV5-1 and TRBJ2-3; no clear D. The CDR3 loop spans 13 amino acids. The germline V and J ends were trimmed by 3 bases and 2 bases, with 7 bases remaining between them. Germline CDR1 SGHRS, CDR2 YFSETQ. The CDR3 DNA reads TGCGCCAGCAGCTACCTCCTCACAGATACGCAGTATTTT. Protein sequence: CASSYLLTDTQYF.

This clonotype was counted only a few times. This rearrangement joins TRBV7-2 to TRBJ2-3; 9 bases align to TRBD2. V shed 1 base, J shed 5 bases, and the junction held 1 base outside the gene matches. This CDR3 is 14 amino acids long. Germline CDR1 reads SGHTA; CDR2 reads FQGNSA. CDR3 in DNA: TGTGCCAGCAGCTTAGGGCGGGGGGGAGATACGCAGTATTTT. Amino acid sequence: CASSLGRGGDTQYF.

The chain is built from TRBV12-3 or TRBV12-4 and TRBJ1-1; D might be TRBD1 (5 bases). The V end was cut by 7 bases, the J end by 1 base, with 13 bases between. There are 14 residues in the CDR3. The CDR3 sequence is CASNSGRSNTEAFF. Here the CDR3 DNA reads TGTGCCAGCAATTCGGGACGTTCGAACACTGAAGCTTTCTTT.

In this sample, this clonotype turned up a few times. The chain uses TRBV7-2 and TRBJ2-3; D may be TRBD1 (6 bases). The CDR3 is made up of 15 amino acids. V lost 5 bases and J lost 0, with 12 bases in between. CDR1 and CDR2 from the germline V gene are SGHTA and FQGNSA. CDR3 sequence (DNA): TGTGCCAGCAGCCCGCCAGGGGCAAGCACAGATACGCAGTATTTT. It encodes CASSPPGASTDTQYF.

V is TRBV18 and J is TRBJ1-3; D is perhaps TRBD1 (6 bases). The germline gives CDR1 KGHSH, CDR2 LQKENI. The CDR3 consists of 14 residues. Trimming took 2 bases from V and 4 from J, leaving 9 bases between them. This CDR3 reads CASSPGGGGNTIYF. The CDR3 DNA follows: TGTGCCAGCTCACCAGGCGGGGGCGGAAACACCATATATTTT. Full variable domain (remainder filled in from reference TRBV18 and TRBJ1-3): NAGVMQNPRHLVRRRGQEARLRCSPMKGHSHVYWYRQLPEEGLKFMVYLQKENIIDESGMPKERFSAEFPKEGPSILRIQQVVRGDSAAYFCASSPGGGGNTIYFGEGSWLTVV.

CDR3 coding DNA: TGCAGTGCCCATATGGGACATTTGAACACTGAAGCTTTCTTT. Protein sequence: CSAHMGHLNTEAFF. The chain carries TRBV20-1 and TRBJ1-1; D possibly corresponds to TRBD1 (6 bases). Germline V gene sequence: CDR1 DFQATT, CDR2 SNEGSKA (reference sequence). The CDR3 is 14 residues long. V gave up 6 bases and J gave up 0 bases, with 14 bases separating them.

The chain has TRBV5-5 and TRBJ1-1, with D unclear. Germline CDR1 is SGHKS and CDR2 is YYEKEE (reference sequence). V shed 3 bases and J shed 2 bases, with 14 bases lying between them. The CDR3 runs to 15 residues. The CDR3 DNA follows: TGTGCCAGCAGCTGGGCGGCCGGGGTAAACACTGAAGCTTTCTTT. Its translation is CASSWAAGVNTEAFF.

The chain links TRBV7-8 to TRBJ2-5; the match to TRBD2 covers 8 bases. The CDR3 runs 12 residues. J lost 6 bases, V lost 10 bases, and 7 bases had no gene match. Per germline, CDR1 SGHVS and CDR2 FQNEAQ. CDR3 region: CATGGAGKTQYF. CDR3 nucleotides: TGTGCCACCGGGGGGGCCGGGAAGACCCAGTACTTC. The complete variable domain, with remaining parts taken from reference TRBV7-8 and TRBJ2-5, reads GAGVSQSPRYKVAKRGQDVALRCDPISGHVSLFWYQQALGQGPEFLTYFQNEAQLDKSGLPSDRFFAERPEGSVSTLKIQRTQQEDSAVYLCATGGAGKTQYFGPGTRLLVL.

This clonotype showed up just a few times. The genes are TRBV14 and TRBJ2-2, with D maybe TRBD2 (6 bases). From germline, CDR1 is SGHDN and CDR2 FVKESK. The CDR3 contains 13 residues. The V end was cut by 5 bases, the J end by 6 bases, with 10 bases between. CDR3 bases: TGTGCCAGCAGCTGGAGGGCGGCCGGGGAGCTGTTTTTT. Residues: CASSWRAAGELFF.

The chain couples TRBV7-2 to TRBJ1-2; D unclear. Trimming pared 1 base from V and 8 bases from J, leaving 14 bases between. Per the germline V gene, CDR1 is SGHTA and CDR2 is FQGNSA. This CDR3 is built from 14 residues. The chain's CDR3 is CASSLGPGRRGYTF. In DNA form, the CDR3 reads TGTGCCAGCAGCTTAGGTCCGGGGAGGAGGGGCTACACCTTC.

This clonotype turned up a few times. This chain joins TRBV5-5 and TRBJ1-2; no firm D call. Trimming shortened V by 3 bases and J by 8 bases, and 20 bases separated the two germline ends. The germline CDR1 and CDR2 sequences are SGHKS and YYEKEE (reference sequence). This CDR3 comprises 15 residues. CDR3 residues: CASSSLYRPAEGYTF. In nucleotides, the CDR3 is TGTGCCAGCAGCTCTCTTTATCGGCCGGCGGAAGGCTACACCTTC.

The chain combines TRBV7-2 with TRBJ1-1; the D is unclear. CDR3 length equals 12 residues. Trimming removed 1 base at V and 11 bases at J, with 11 bases between. The germline V gene has CDR1 SGHTA and CDR2 FQGNSA. This chain's CDR3 is CASSLGRPYAFF. CDR3 in DNA: TGTGCCAGCAGCTTAGGTCGGCCCTATGCTTTCTTT.

The sample holds a few counts of this clonotype. This chain uses TRBV5-4 with TRBJ1-4; a weak D match, TRBD1 (5 bases). V lost 2 bases, J lost 8 bases, and 10 bases lay in between. Germline V gene sequence: CDR1 SGHNT, CDR2 YYREEE (reference sequence). CDR3 length equals 13 residues. In nucleotides, the CDR3 is TGTGCCAGCAGCTTCAGGGAAGGGGAAAAACTGTTTTTT. Translating it yields CASSFREGEKLFF.

This clonotype occurred a few times. This chain joins TRBV4-3 and TRBJ2-7; D gene unclear. Germline V CDR1 and CDR2: LGHNA, YSLEER. Between the trimmed V and J ends, which lost 0 bases and 2 bases, there was a span of 14 bases. The CDR3 contains 16 residues. The CDR3 sequence is CASSQERFRQAYEQYF. For the CDR3, the DNA is TGCGCCAGCAGCCAAGAGCGTTTCCGGCAGGCCTACGAGCAGTACTTC.

This chain joins TRBV20-1 and TRBJ2-3; TRBD1 might be the D (5 bases). Germline V CDR1 and CDR2: DFQATT, SNEGSKA (reference sequence). The CDR3 runs to 14 residues. Between the trimmed V and J ends, which lost 3 bases and 2 bases, there was a span of 12 bases. CDR3 nucleotides: TGCAGTGCTAGCCAGGACACATACACAGATACGCAGTATTTT. This gives the protein CSASQDTYTDTQYF.

J is TRBJ1-1 and V is TRBV29-1; 7 bases line up with TRBD1. There are 12 residues in the CDR3. Germline CDR1 is SQVTM and CDR2 is ANQGSEA. Trimming took 4 bases from V and 5 from J; bases not matched to a gene: 4. This CDR3 is CSVGAGGTEAFF. The CDR3 DNA sequence: TGCAGCGTTGGGGCAGGGGGTACTGAAGCTTTCTTT. Full variable domain (missing parts from reference TRBV29-1 and TRBJ1-1): SAVISQKPSRDICQRGTSLTIQCQVDSQVTMMFWYRQQPGQSLTLIATANQGSEATYESGFVIDKFPISRPNLTFSTLTVSNMSPEDSSIYLCSVGAGGTEAFFGQGTRLTVV.

The V call is TRBV4-3, the J call TRBJ2-1; tentatively, D is TRBD1 or TRBD2 (5 bases each). Germline lookup yields CDR1 LGHNA and CDR2 YSLEER. This CDR3 is 15 amino acids long. The V end lost 3 bases, the J end lost 3 bases, and 12 bases lay between the germline ends. The CDR3 reads CASSQSNGGYNEQFF. The CDR3 DNA reads TGCGCCAGCAGCCAGTCAAATGGGGGCTACAATGAGCAGTTCTTC.

The chain carries TRBV18 and TRBJ2-1; TRBD2 is a possible D gene (5 bases). From germline, CDR1 is KGHSH and CDR2 LQKENI. CDR3 size: 15 residues. The V gene lost 3 bases and the J gene lost 8 bases, with 17 bases spanning the gap. The CDR3 is CASSPPGLSLDEQFF. CDR3 bases: TGTGCCAGCTCACCCCCCGGACTTAGCCTGGATGAGCAGTTCTTC.

J is TRBJ1-2 and V is TRBV12-3 or TRBV12-4; the D gene is possibly TRBD1 (5 bases). V was shortened by 5 bases and J by 8 bases, with 15 bases between the two germline ends. The CDR3 sequence is 13 residues long. CDR3 amino acids: CASSPPTVSGYTF. The CDR3 nucleotides read TGTGCCAGCAGTCCGCCGACAGTCAGCGGCTACACCTTC.